This TCR beta chain was sequenced in a study of Graves' ophthalmopathy and Graves' hyperthyroidism. The sample holds many counts of this clonotype. The CDR3 is 12 residues long. With 6 bases removed from V and 2 bases from J, the gap between germline ends came to 8 bases. Per the germline V gene, CDR1 is MNHEY and CDR2 is SVGAGI. Out of about 11 ml of fresh peripheral blood, PBMCs were obtained. RNA transcripts served as template for amplifying TCR beta CDR3 sequences. First-round RT-PCR used HTBI primers; second-round multiplex PCR followed. TCRdb redid the calling of the multiplex PCR reads with MiXCR, one entry per CDR3 protein. The top ten clones hold approximately 13% of a sample with roughly 300,000 distinct CDR3 sequences, 17% of them seen once.

The rearrangement uses TRBV6-5 and TRBJ2-7; D gene uncertain. This TCR derives from an adult man with Graves' ophthalmopathy. Sequences were obtained from peripheral blood. The CDR3 coding sequence is TGTGCCAGCAGCCAGTCAACCTACGAGCAGTACTTC. Translated: CASSQSTYEQYF.